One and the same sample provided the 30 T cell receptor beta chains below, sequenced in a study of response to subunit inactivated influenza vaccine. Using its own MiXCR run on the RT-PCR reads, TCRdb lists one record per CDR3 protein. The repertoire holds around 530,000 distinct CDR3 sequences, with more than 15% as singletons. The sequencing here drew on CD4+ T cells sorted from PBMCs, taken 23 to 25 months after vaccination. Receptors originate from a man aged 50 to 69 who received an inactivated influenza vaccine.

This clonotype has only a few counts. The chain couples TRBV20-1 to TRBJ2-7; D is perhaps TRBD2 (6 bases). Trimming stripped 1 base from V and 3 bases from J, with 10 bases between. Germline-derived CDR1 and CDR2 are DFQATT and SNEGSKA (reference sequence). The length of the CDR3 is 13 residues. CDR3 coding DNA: TGCAGTGCTAGAGGGCTAGCGAACTACGAGCAGTACTTC. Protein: CSARGLANYEQYF.

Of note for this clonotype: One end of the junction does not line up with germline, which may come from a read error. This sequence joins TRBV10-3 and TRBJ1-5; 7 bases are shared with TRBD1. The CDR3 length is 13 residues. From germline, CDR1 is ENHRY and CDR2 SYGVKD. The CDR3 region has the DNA TGTGCCACCGGGACAGCGATTTATCAGCCCCGGCATTTT. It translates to CATGTAIYQPRHF.

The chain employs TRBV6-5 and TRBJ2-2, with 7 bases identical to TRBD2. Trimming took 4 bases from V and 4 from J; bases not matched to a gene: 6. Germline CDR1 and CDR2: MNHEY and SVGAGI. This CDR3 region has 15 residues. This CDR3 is CASSSAGVGTGELFF. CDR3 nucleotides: TGTGCCAGCAGTTCCGCGGGGGTTGGCACCGGGGAGCTGTTTTTT.

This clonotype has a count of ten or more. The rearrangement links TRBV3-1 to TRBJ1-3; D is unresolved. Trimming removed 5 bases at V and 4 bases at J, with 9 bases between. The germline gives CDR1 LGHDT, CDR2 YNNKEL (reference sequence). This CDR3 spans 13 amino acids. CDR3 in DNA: TGTGCCAGCAGCAAACAGATCGGAAACACCATATATTTT. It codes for CASSKQIGNTIYF.

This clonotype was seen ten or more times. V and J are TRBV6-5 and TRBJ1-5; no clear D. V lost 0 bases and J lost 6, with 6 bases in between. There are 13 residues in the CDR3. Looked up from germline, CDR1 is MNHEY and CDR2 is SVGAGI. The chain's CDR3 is CASSYSQIQPQHF. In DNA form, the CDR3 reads TGTGCCAGCAGTTACTCTCAGATTCAGCCCCAGCATTTT.

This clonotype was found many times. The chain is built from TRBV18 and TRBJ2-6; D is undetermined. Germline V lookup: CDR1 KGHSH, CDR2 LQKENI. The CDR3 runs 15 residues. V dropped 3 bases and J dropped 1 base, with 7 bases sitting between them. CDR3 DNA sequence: TGTGCCAGCTCACCTAAGCAATCTGGGGCCAACGTCCTGACTTTC. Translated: CASSPKQSGANVLTF.

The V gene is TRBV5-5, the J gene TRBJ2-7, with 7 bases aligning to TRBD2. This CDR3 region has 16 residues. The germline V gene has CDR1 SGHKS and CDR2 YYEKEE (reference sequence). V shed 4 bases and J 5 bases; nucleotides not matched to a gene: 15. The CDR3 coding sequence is TGTGCCAGCAGCCGGGGGATCGCTAGCGGAAGAGACGAGCAGTACTTC. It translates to CASSRGIASGRDEQYF.

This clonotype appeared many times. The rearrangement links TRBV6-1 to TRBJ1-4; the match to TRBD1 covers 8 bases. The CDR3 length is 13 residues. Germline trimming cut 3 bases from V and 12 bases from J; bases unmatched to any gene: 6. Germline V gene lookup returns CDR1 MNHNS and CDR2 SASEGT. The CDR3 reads CASSDGQGLELFF. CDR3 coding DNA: TGTGCCAGCAGTGACGGACAGGGCCTAGAACTGTTTTTT.

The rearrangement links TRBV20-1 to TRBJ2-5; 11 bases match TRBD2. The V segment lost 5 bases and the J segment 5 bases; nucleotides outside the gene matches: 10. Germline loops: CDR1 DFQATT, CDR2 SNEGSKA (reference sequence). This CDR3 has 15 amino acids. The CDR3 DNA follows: TGCAGTGCTCCGATTAGCGGGAGGGCCGGGGAGACCCAGTACTTC. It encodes CSAPISGRAGETQYF.

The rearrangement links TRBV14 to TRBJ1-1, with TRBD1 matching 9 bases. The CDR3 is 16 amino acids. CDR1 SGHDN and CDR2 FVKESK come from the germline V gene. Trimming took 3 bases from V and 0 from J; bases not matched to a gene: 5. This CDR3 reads CASSHGQGYMNTEAFF. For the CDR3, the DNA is TGTGCCAGCAGCCACGGACAGGGGTACATGAACACTGAAGCTTTCTTT. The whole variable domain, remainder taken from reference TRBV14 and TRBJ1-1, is EAGVTQFPSHSVIEKGQTVTLRCDPISGHDNLYWYRRVMGKEIKFLLHFVKESKQDESGMPNNRFLAERTGGTYSTLKVQPAELEDSGVYFCASSHGQGYMNTEAFFGQGTRLTVV.

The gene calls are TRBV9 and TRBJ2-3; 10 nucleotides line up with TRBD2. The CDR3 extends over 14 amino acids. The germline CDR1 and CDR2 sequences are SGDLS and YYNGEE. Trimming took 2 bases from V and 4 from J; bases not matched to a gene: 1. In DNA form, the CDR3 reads TGTGCCAGCAGCGTCAGCGGGAGGGCAGATACGCAGTATTTT. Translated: CASSVSGRADTQYF.

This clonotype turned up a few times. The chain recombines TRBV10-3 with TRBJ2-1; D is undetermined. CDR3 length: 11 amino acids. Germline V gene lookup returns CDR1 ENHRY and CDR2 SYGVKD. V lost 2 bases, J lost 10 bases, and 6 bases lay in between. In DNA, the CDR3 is TGTGCCATCAGTGAGGGGGAAGAGCAGTTCTTC. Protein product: CAISEGEEQFF.

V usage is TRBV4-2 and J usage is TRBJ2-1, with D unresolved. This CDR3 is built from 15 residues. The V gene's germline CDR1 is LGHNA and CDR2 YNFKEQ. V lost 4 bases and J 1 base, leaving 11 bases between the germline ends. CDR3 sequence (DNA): TGTGCCAGCAGCCCCCAAGCACAGTCCTACAATGAGCAGTTCTTC. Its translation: CASSPQAQSYNEQFF.

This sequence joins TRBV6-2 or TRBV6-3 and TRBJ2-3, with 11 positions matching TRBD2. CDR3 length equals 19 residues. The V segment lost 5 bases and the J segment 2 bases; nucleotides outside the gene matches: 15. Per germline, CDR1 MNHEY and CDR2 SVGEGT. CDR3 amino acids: CASSTRDTRTSGHTDTQYF. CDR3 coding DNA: TGTGCCAGCAGTACCCGGGACACTCGGACTAGCGGGCACACAGATACGCAGTATTTT.

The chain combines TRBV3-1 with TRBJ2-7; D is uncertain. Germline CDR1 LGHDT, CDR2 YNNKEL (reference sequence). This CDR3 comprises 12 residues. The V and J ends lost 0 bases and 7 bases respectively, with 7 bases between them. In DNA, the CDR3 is TGTGCCAGCAGCCAAGAATCCGGGGAGCAGTACTTC. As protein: CASSQESGEQYF.

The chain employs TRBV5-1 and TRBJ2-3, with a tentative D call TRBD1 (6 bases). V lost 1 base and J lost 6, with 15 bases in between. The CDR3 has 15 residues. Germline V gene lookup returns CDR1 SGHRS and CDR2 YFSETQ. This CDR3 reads CASSLSDRPGDTQYF. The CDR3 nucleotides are TGCGCCAGCAGCTTGAGCGACAGGCCTGGGGATACGCAGTATTTT. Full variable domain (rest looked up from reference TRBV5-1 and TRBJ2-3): KAGVTQTPRYLIKTRGQQVTLSCSPISGHRSVSWYQQTPGQGLQFLFEYFSETQRNKGNFPGRFSGRQFSNSRSEMNVSTLELGDSALYLCASSLSDRPGDTQYFGPGTRLTVL.

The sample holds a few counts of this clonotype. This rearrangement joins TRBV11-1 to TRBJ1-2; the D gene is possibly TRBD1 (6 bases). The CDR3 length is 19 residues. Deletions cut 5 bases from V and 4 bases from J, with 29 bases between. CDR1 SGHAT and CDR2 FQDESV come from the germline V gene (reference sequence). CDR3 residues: CASSLQDGRGQGGAYGYTF. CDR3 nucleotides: TGTGCCAGCAGCCTACAGGATGGCAGGGGCCAGGGAGGGGCCTATGGCTACACCTTC.

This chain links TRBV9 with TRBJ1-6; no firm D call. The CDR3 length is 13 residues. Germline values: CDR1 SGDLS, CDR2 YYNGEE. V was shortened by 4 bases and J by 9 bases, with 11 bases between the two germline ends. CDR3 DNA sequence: TGTGCCAGCAGCCCCCGGCCGGGTTCACCCCTCCACTTT. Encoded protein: CASSPRPGSPLHF.

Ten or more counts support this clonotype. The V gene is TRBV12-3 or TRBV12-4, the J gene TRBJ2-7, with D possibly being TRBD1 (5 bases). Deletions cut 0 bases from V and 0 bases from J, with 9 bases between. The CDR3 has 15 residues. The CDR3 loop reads CASSLAPGHSYEQYF. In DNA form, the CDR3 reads TGTGCCAGCAGTTTAGCGCCAGGGCACTCCTACGAGCAGTACTTC.

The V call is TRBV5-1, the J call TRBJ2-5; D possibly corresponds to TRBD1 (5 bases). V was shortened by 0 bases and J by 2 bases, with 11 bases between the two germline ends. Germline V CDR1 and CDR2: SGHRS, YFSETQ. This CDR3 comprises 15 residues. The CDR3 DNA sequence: TGCGCCAGCAGCTTGGCGACAGACCGACAAGAGACCCAGTACTTC. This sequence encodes CASSLATDRQETQYF. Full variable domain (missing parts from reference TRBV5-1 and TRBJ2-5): KAGVTQTPRYLIKTRGQQVTLSCSPISGHRSVSWYQQTPGQGLQFLFEYFSETQRNKGNFPGRFSGRQFSNSRSEMNVSTLELGDSALYLCASSLATDRQETQYFGPGTRLLVL.

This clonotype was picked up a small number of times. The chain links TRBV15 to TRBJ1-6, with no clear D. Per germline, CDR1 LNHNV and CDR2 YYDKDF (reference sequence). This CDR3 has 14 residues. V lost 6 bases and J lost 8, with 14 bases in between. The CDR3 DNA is TGTGCCACCAGTTCCGGGCCCCAGGATTCACCCCTCCACTTT. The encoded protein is CATSSGPQDSPLHF.

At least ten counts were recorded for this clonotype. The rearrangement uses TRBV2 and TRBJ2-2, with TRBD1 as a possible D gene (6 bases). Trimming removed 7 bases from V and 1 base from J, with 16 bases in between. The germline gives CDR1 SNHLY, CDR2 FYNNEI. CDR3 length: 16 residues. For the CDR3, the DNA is TGTGCCAGCAAGAGGACAGCCTTAGGGAACACCGGGGAGCTGTTTTTT. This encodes CASKRTALGNTGELFF. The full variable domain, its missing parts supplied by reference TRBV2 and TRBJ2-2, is EPEVTQTPSHQVTQMGQEVILRCVPISNHLYFYWYRQILGQKVEFLVSFYNNEISEKSEIFDDQFSVERPDGSNFTLKIRSTKLEDSAMYFCASKRTALGNTGELFFGEGSRLTVL.

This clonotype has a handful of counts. CDR3 nucleotides: TGCAGTGCTCGAACAACCGGGACAGGGTGGGCAGATACGCAGTATTTT. This gives the protein CSARTTGTGWADTQYF. The chain is built from TRBV20-1 and TRBJ2-3; 9 nucleotides align to TRBD1. Germline V gene sequence: CDR1 DFQATT, CDR2 SNEGSKA (reference sequence). The ends lost 5 bases at V and 4 bases at J; junction bases unmatched: 13. The CDR3 has 16 residues.

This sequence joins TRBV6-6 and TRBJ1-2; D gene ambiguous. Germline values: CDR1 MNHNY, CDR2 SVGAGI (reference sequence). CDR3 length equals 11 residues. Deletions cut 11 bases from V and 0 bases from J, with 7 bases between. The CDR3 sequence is CAGGSNYGYTF. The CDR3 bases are TGTGCCGGCGGATCTAACTATGGCTACACCTTC.

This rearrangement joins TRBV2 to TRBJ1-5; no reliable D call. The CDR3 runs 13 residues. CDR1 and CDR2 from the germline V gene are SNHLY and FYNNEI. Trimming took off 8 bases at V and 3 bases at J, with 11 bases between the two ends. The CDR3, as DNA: TGTGCCAGCGACTACACCGTCAATCAGCCCCAGCATTTT. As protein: CASDYTVNQPQHF.

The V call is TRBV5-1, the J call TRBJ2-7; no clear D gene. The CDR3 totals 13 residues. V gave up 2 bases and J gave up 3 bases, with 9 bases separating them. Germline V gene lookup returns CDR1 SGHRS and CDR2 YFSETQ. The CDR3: CASSFKFGYEQYF. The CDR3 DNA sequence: TGCGCCAGCAGCTTTAAATTCGGCTACGAGCAGTACTTC.

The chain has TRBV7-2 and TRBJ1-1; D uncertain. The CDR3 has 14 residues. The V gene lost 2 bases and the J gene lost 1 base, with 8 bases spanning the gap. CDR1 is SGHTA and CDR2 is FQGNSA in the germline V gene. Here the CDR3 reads CASSLSHGNTEAFF. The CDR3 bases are TGTGCCAGCAGCTTAAGTCACGGGAACACTGAAGCTTTCTTT.

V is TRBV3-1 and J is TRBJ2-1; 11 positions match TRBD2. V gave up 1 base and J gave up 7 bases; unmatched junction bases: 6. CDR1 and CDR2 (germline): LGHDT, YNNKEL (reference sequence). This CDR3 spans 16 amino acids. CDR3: CASSQVLLAGGNEQFF. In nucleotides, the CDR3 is TGTGCCAGCAGCCAAGTTCTCCTAGCGGGGGGTAATGAGCAGTTCTTC.

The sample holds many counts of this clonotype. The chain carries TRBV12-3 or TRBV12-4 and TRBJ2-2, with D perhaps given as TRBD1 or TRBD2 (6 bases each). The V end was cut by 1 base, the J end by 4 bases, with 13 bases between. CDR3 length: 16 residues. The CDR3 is CASSLGRGSSTGELFF. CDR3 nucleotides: TGTGCCAGCAGTTTAGGGAGGGGGTCGAGCACCGGGGAGCTGTTTTTT.

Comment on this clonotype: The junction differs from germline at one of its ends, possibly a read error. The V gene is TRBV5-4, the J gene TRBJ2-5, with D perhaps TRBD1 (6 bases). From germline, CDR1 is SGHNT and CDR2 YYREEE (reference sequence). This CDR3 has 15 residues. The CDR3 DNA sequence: TGTGCCAGCAGCGTCCGGGACACCCTGAAAGATACCCAGTACTTC. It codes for CASSVRDTLKDTQYF.